In its sample, the clone carrying this T cell receptor (beta chain) was seen many times. Its target is not known. This entry belongs to a study of regulatory T cells in long-lasting Graves disease. Study results and caveats: Persistent disease samples used TRBV28, TRBJ1-2 and TRBJ2-5 preferentially.

Germline CDR1 is SNHLY and CDR2 is FYNNEI. The V gene lost 3 bases and the J gene lost 1 base, with 6 bases spanning the gap. This CDR3 contains 13 residues. The time point: newly diagnosed GD, antithyroid drugs for less than 3 months. After RNA was extracted from PBMCs, the TCR library was made from it. Building of the TCR beta libraries involved iRepertoire HTBI primers and Arm-PCR of CDR3 regions. TCRdb used MiXCR to reprocess the multiplex PCR reads, holding one entry per CDR3 protein. The repertoire holds 500,000 to 700,000 distinct CDR3 sequences, with roughly 15% as singletons. These records were also assigned to another study, of T cells in Graves' hyperthyroidism and ophthalmopathy.

The starting material was peripheral blood mononuclear cells (PBMCs), obtained at new diagnosis, from a patient treated with antithyroid drugs. The chain links TRBV2 to TRBJ1-1, with D unresolved. This clonotype was obtained from a woman aged 25 to 39 with Graves disease. This chain's CDR3 is CASSEWANTEAFF. Here the CDR3 DNA reads TGTGCCAGCAGTGAGTGGGCGAACACTGAAGCTTTCTTT.